This TCR beta chain was identified in a study of technical replicates of blood from a handful of donors. TCRdb's table, derived via immunoSEQ multiplex PCR, lists solely in-frame clones and lacks some. The sample consists of about 88,000 clones, around 92% of them appearing once. V shed 1 base and J 4 bases; nucleotides not matched to a gene: 5. This CDR3 contains 16 residues. Per the germline V gene, CDR1 is MNHNS and CDR2 is SASEGT. The rearrangement links TRBV6-1 to TRBJ2-7, with TRBD2 matching 12 bases. The TCR was taken from a human donor in good health. Sequenced: T cells isolated from PBMCs. The CDR3 here is CASSEETSGGRYEQYF. The CDR3 bases are TGTGCCAGCAGTGAAGAGACTAGCGGGGGCCGTTACGAGCAGTACTTC.